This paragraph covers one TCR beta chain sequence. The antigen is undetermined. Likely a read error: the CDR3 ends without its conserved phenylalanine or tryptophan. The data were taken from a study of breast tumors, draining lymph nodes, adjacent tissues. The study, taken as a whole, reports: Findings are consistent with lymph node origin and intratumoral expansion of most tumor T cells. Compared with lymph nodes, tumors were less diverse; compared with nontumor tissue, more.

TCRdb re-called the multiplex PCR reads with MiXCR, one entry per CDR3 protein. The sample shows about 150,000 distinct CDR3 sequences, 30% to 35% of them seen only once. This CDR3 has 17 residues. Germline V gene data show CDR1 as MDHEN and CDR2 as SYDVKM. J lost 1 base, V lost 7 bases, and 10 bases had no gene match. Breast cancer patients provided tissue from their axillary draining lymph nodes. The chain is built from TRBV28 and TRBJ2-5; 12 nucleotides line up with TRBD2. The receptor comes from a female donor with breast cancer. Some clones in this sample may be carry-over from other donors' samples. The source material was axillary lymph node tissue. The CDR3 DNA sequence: TGTGCCAGCACGACCCTATCTAGCGGGGGGGCCCAAGAGACCCAGTACCTC. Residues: CASTTLSSGGAQETQYL.